Below are 6 T cell receptor beta chains sequenced from a single sample in a study of Ad26.COV2.S vaccination and SARS-CoV-2 variants. The treatment is: around 19 received Ad26.COV2.S at low or high dose, single or two shots; several received placebo; per-sample allocation not given. At day 63 after the first vaccine or placebo injection, samples were drawn. Libraries were prepared by immunoSEQ multiplex PCR; TCRdb keeps only in-frame clonotypes and omits some of them. The table has some 480,000 clones, approximately 90% seen once. Sample: peripheral blood, taken in a trial of Ad26.COV2.S vaccine versus placebo. The receptors were sampled from a person aged 18-60 years who received the Ad26.COV2.S COVID-19 vaccine or a placebo.

To note about this clone: The sample has other DNA sequences that encode this CDR3 too. This chain links TRBV7-2 with TRBJ2-3; D uncertain. The V gene's germline CDR1 is SGHTA and CDR2 FQGNSA. Trimming removed 5 bases from V and 1 base from J, with 13 bases in between. The CDR3 length is 15 residues. The CDR3 loop is CASSPDSLGTDTQYF. The CDR3 region has the DNA TGTGCCAGCAGCCCCGACTCGCTCGGCACAGATACGCAGTATTTT.

The chain links TRBV9 to TRBJ1-2; 9 bases agree with TRBD1. The CDR3 has 16 residues. Germline CDR1 reads SGDLS; CDR2 reads YYNGEE. Trimming removed 4 bases from V and 6 bases from J; junction bases left unmatched: 13. In DNA form, the CDR3 reads TGTGCCAGCAGCCCATCGGCGGGACAGGGCTTGGATGGCTACACCTTC. Translating it yields CASSPSAGQGLDGYTF.

V gene TRBV29-1 combines with J gene TRBJ2-1, with D tentatively TRBD1 (5 bases). The length of the CDR3 is 10 residues. CDR1 and CDR2 from the germline V gene are SQVTM and ANQGSEA. The V end was cut by 6 bases, the J end by 8 bases, with 8 bases between. The CDR3 DNA follows: TGCAGCGTGGGGCATGATGAGCAGTTCTTC. Protein: CSVGHDEQFF.

This clone was seen a handful of times. The chain carries TRBV4-2 and TRBJ1-3; TRBD1 is a possible D gene (5 bases). The CDR3 length is 15 residues. The ends were cut back, 8 bases at V and 2 bases at J, with 16 bases in the middle. Germline CDR1 is LGHNA and CDR2 is YNFKEQ. CDR3 sequence: CASAQLPGPGNTIYF. DNA for the CDR3: TGTGCCAGCGCCCAGCTTCCGGGGCCTGGAAACACCATATATTTT.

This CDR3 is CASSRGGALTNEKLFF. CDR3 sequence (DNA): TGTGCCAGCAGTAGAGGGGGCGCTTTGACTAATGAAAAACTGTTTTTT. The chain recombines TRBV28 with TRBJ1-4; 7 bases line up with TRBD1. Germline CDR1 MDHEN, CDR2 SYDVKM. This CDR3 comprises 16 residues. J gave up 2 bases and V 5 bases, and 8 bases lay outside the gene matches.

This clone was seen just once. The genes are TRBV25-1 and TRBJ1-6; 7 nucleotides align to TRBD1. The germline CDR1 and CDR2 sequences are MGHDK and SYGVNS. J gave up 8 bases and V 4 bases, and 14 bases lay outside the gene matches. CDR3 size: 17 residues. CDR3 nucleotides: TGTGCCAGCAGTGCCGCCTCCGGGACAGCCTCACATTCACCCCTCCACTTT. Translated: CASSAASGTASHSPLHF. Combining the CDR3 with reference TRBV25-1 and TRBJ1-6 gives the whole variable domain EADIYQTPRYLVIGTGKKITLECSQTMGHDKMYWYQQDPGMELHLIHYSYGVNSTEKGDLSSESTVSRIRTEHFPLTLESARPSHTSQYLCASSAASGTASHSPLHFGNGTRLTVT.